The clone carrying this T cell receptor beta chain has more than one count but fewer than ten. The data were taken from a study of T cells in Graves' hyperthyroidism and ophthalmopathy. Researchers amplified the TCR beta CDR3 regions from RNA transcripts. Researchers ran a first-round RT-PCR on the TCR CDR3 using the HTBI primer set. TCRdb ran MiXCR on the multiplex PCR reads and lists one entry per CDR3 protein. The sample yields fewer than 450,000 distinct CDR3 sequences, about 15% seen once. Trimming cost V 4 bases and J 4 bases, with 17 bases left between them. Germline CDR1 reads SGHRS; CDR2 reads YFSETQ. CDR3 size: 15 residues.

The receptor comes from a woman in her twenties or thirties with Graves' hyperthyroidism that later progressed to Graves' ophthalmopathy. The sequencing sample was made of blood. The rearrangement joins TRBV5-1 to TRBJ1-1; D is possibly TRBD1 (5 bases). The CDR3 here is CASSPSGPRITEAFF. CDR3 in DNA: TGCGCCAGCAGCCCTTCGGGACCCCGCATCACTGAAGCTTTCTTT.